The 19 T cell receptor beta chains below were found in one sample sequenced in a study of blood T cell repertoires in COVID-19. Some clones are missing from TCRdb's copy, which holds only in-frame ones; the method was immunoSEQ multiplex PCR. The repertoire has some 490,000 clones, 80% to 90% of them found once; the top ten carry 3% to 3.5%. The specimen sequenced was peripheral blood. These receptor sequences come from a human donor in a cohort sampled during active COVID-19.

The genes are TRBV6-1 and TRBJ1-1, with D tentatively TRBD1 (5 bases). With 0 bases removed from V and 1 base from J, the gap between germline ends came to 9 bases. Germline V gene lookup returns CDR1 MNHNS and CDR2 SASEGT. The CDR3 is 15 residues long. The CDR3 is CASSEAGTPNTEAFF. The CDR3 coding sequence is TGTGCCAGCAGTGAAGCCGGGACTCCGAACACTGAAGCTTTCTTT.

The rearrangement links TRBV30 to TRBJ2-7; D is ambiguous. Germline CDR1 GTSNPN, CDR2 SVGIG (reference sequence). There are 12 residues in the CDR3. V was pared by 8 bases and J by 3 bases, with 14 bases between. CDR3 DNA sequence: TGTGCCCAGGATGGCTACAACTACGAGCAGTACTTC. Translation gives CAQDGYNYEQYF.

V and J are TRBV7-2 and TRBJ2-7; 8 bases align to TRBD2. J lost 3 bases, V lost 0 bases, and 10 bases had no gene match. Germline V gene data show CDR1 as SGHTA and CDR2 as FQGNSA. There are 17 residues in the CDR3. The CDR3 sequence: CASSLAFDGRAHYEQYF. The DNA for the CDR3 is TGTGCCAGCAGCTTAGCGTTTGACGGGAGGGCCCACTACGAGCAGTACTTC.

The gene calls are TRBV5-1 and TRBJ2-3, with D possibly being TRBD2 (5 bases). CDR3 size: 15 residues. Germline V gives CDR1 SGHRS, CDR2 YFSETQ. V was clipped by 2 bases and J by 4 bases, with 14 bases between them. The CDR3 loop is CASSLSGAGADTQYF. CDR3 coding DNA: TGCGCCAGCAGCTTAAGCGGAGCCGGCGCAGATACGCAGTATTTT.

This chain uses TRBV4-3 with TRBJ1-5, with TRBD1 matching over 9 bases. Per germline, CDR1 LGHNA and CDR2 YSLEER. Trimming removed 3 bases from V and 6 bases from J; junction bases left unmatched: 6. The CDR3 runs 15 residues. In DNA, the CDR3 is TGCGCCAGCAGCCAGGAACAGGGGGCCGCTCAGCCCCAGCATTTT. This translates into CASSQEQGAAQPQHF.

J is TRBJ1-1 and V is TRBV11-2; D gene ambiguous. Trimming stripped 0 bases from V and 8 bases from J, with 4 bases between. This CDR3 spans 11 amino acids. CDR1 SGHAT and CDR2 FQNNGV come from the germline V gene. The CDR3 region has the DNA TGTGCCAGCAGCTTAGACGGGGAAGCTTTCTTT. Translation gives CASSLDGEAFF. The whole variable domain, remainder taken from reference TRBV11-2 and TRBJ1-1, is EAGVAQSPRYKIIEKRQSVAFWCNPISGHATLYWYQQILGQGPKLLIQFQNNGVVDDSQLPKDRFSAERLKGVDSTLKIQPAKLEDSAVYLCASSLDGEAFFGQGTRLTVV.

The chain links TRBV5-5 to TRBJ2-6; D uncertain. Germline CDR1 and CDR2: SGHKS and YYEKEE (reference sequence). V dropped 1 base and J dropped 2 bases, with 7 bases sitting between them. CDR3 length: 15 residues. This CDR3 reads CASSLLYTGANVLTF. In DNA form, the CDR3 reads TGTGCCAGCAGCTTGCTTTATACTGGGGCCAACGTCCTGACTTTC. Full variable domain (missing parts from reference TRBV5-5 and TRBJ2-6): DAGVTQSPTHLIKTRGQQVTLRCSPISGHKSVSWYQQVLGQGPQFIFQYYEKEERGRGNFPDRFSARQFPNYSSELNVNALLLGDSALYLCASSLLYTGANVLTFGAGSRLTVL.

This chain connects TRBV7-2 to TRBJ2-1; 7 bases match TRBD1. From germline, CDR1 is SGHTA and CDR2 FQGNSA. The length of the CDR3 is 15 residues. V lost 5 bases to trimming and J lost 4 bases; unmatched junction nucleotides: 8. The CDR3 loop reads CASSPDHRGYNEQFF. DNA of the CDR3: TGTGCCAGCAGCCCAGATCACAGGGGATACAATGAGCAGTTCTTC.

V is TRBV30 and J is TRBJ2-7, with TRBD2 identical over 9 bases. The CDR3 runs to 14 residues. V lost 2 bases, J lost 5 bases, and 7 bases stayed unmatched. From germline, CDR1 is GTSNPN and CDR2 SVGIG (reference sequence). The CDR3 nucleotides are TGTGCCTGGAGTCCTAGCGGGGCCGGTGACGAGCAGTACTTC. This gives the protein CAWSPSGAGDEQYF.

This rearrangement joins TRBV29-1 to TRBJ2-1; D perhaps matches TRBD2 (6 bases). Looked up from germline, CDR1 is SQVTM and CDR2 is ANQGSEA. This CDR3 comprises 13 residues. V shed 6 bases and J shed 1 base, with 10 bases lying between them. CDR3 nucleotides: TGCAGCGTGCCCGGGGGTTCCTACAATGAGCAGTTCTTC. Its translation is CSVPGGSYNEQFF.

The V call is TRBV10-3, the J call TRBJ1-4; possible D gene TRBD1, 5 bases. Germline V CDR1 and CDR2: ENHRY, SYGVKD. V was trimmed by 6 bases and J by 6 bases, leaving 14 bases between them. The CDR3 is 14 residues long. The CDR3 coding sequence is TGTGCCATCAGATCAGGGTTTAACGATGAAAAACTGTTTTTT. It specifies CAIRSGFNDEKLFF.

This rearrangement joins TRBV7-8 to TRBJ1-2; no clear D gene. This CDR3 has 13 amino acids. V dropped 0 bases and J dropped 3 bases, with 5 bases sitting between them. Germline CDR1 SGHVS, CDR2 FQNEAQ. CDR3 in amino acids: CASSLARDYGYTF. The CDR3 DNA is TGTGCCAGCAGCTTAGCGCGGGACTATGGCTACACCTTC.

The chain carries TRBV5-6 and TRBJ1-5, with D tentatively TRBD1 (6 bases). The CDR3 length is 15 residues. Looked up from germline, CDR1 is SGHDT and CDR2 is YYEEEE. The germline V and J ends were trimmed by 4 bases and 0 bases, with 11 bases remaining between them. CDR3 amino acids: CASSARTASNQPQHF. CDR3 nucleotide sequence: TGTGCCAGCAGCGCACGGACAGCTAGCAATCAGCCCCAGCATTTT.

The gene calls are TRBV30 and TRBJ1-2, with 7 bases that match TRBD1. Trimming removed 2 bases from V and 4 bases from J; junction bases left unmatched: 4. CDR3 length equals 13 residues. Germline lookup yields CDR1 GTSNPN and CDR2 SVGIG (reference sequence). CDR3 sequence reads: CAWSLQGIYGYTF. The CDR3 DNA sequence: TGTGCCTGGAGTTTACAGGGGATCTATGGCTACACCTTC.

CDR3 bases: TGTGCCAGCAGCTTTATAACCGGGGAGCTGTTTTTT. It yields the protein CASSFITGELFF. The J gene is TRBJ2-2, the V gene TRBV11-2, with D unresolved. V lost 3 bases to trimming and J lost 5 bases, with 4 bases between them. The germline V gene encodes CDR1 SGHAT and CDR2 FQNNGV. The length of the CDR3 is 12 residues.

The V and J genes are TRBV19 and TRBJ2-5; maybe TRBD2 (5 bases). CDR3 length equals 17 residues. Trimming took off 4 bases at V and 1 base at J, with 19 bases between the two ends. The V gene's germline CDR1 is LNHDA and CDR2 SQIVND (reference sequence). As DNA, the CDR3 is TGTGCCAGTAGTAGTGCCAGAGGGAGTGCCACCCAAGAGACCCAGTACTTC. This encodes CASSSARGSATQETQYF.

This clone was counted a single time. V gene TRBV5-1 combines with J gene TRBJ2-3, with D possibly being TRBD2 (6 bases). The ends were cut back, 2 bases at V and 5 bases at J, with 21 bases in the middle. The CDR3 is 17 residues long. Per the germline V gene, CDR1 is SGHRS and CDR2 is YFSETQ. The CDR3 here is CASSFRAGNSGVDTQYF. The CDR3 DNA reads as TGCGCCAGCAGCTTTAGGGCGGGGAATTCTGGAGTAGATACGCAGTATTTT. The full variable domain, its missing parts supplied by reference TRBV5-1 and TRBJ2-3, is KAGVTQTPRYLIKTRGQQVTLSCSPISGHRSVSWYQQTPGQGLQFLFEYFSETQRNKGNFPGRFSGRQFSNSRSEMNVSTLELGDSALYLCASSFRAGNSGVDTQYFGPGTRLTVL.

The rearrangement uses TRBV9 and TRBJ1-4, with D perhaps TRBD1 (6 bases). The germline gives CDR1 SGDLS, CDR2 YYNGEE. CDR3 size: 13 residues. V was shortened by 5 bases and J by 7 bases, with 12 bases between the two germline ends. In nucleotides, the CDR3 is TGTGCCAGCAGTTACAGGGCAGGTGAAAAACTGTTTTTT. Translation: CASSYRAGEKLFF.

This clone was seen more than once but under ten times. The genes are TRBV7-8 and TRBJ2-2; TRBD1 is a possible D gene (5 bases). Germline V gives CDR1 SGHVS, CDR2 FQNEAQ. V was trimmed by 5 bases and J by 1 base, leaving 14 bases between them. This CDR3 is 16 amino acids long. The CDR3 loop reads CASSATMTVNTGELFF. As DNA, the CDR3 is TGTGCCAGCAGCGCAACCATGACAGTGAACACCGGGGAGCTGTTTTTT.